One sample yielded the 5 T cell receptor beta chains listed below, sequenced in a study of OX40 agonist ivuxolimab in advanced cancers. The data were produced by immunoSEQ multiplex PCR, yet TCRdb's version contains in-frame clones alone and is incomplete. Here the sample spans tens of thousands of clones, 78% being singletons. The source material was CD4+ or CD8+ T cells sorted from blood, sampled in a trial of the OX40 agonist ivuxolimab. These receptors were taken from an adult with an advanced solid tumor such as melanoma, head and neck, liver or kidney cancer.

V gene TRBV6-6 combines with J gene TRBJ1-1, with D hard to call. The CDR3 is made up of 12 amino acids. Germline CDR1 reads MNHNY; CDR2 reads SVGAGI (reference sequence). Trimming removed 0 bases at V and 7 bases at J, with 6 bases between. CDR3 region: CASSYSTGEAFF. The CDR3, as DNA: TGTGCCAGCAGTTACTCGACGGGTGAAGCTTTCTTT.

J is TRBJ1-5 and V is TRBV19; no clear D gene. Germline V gene data show CDR1 as LNHDA and CDR2 as SQIVND (reference sequence). The CDR3 is 15 residues long. The V end was cut by 2 bases, the J end by 0 bases, with 8 bases between. CDR3 sequence reads: CASSISDLSNQPQHF. The CDR3 DNA reads TGTGCCAGTAGTATATCGGATCTTAGCAATCAGCCCCAGCATTTT.

V is TRBV30 and J is TRBJ1-1; TRBD1 aligns across 7 bases. CDR1 and CDR2 (germline): GTSNPN, SVGIG (reference sequence). The CDR3 extends over 13 amino acids. With V trimmed by 2 bases and J by 5 bases, 5 bases remained unmatched. CDR3 in DNA: TGTGCCTGGAGTACGACAGGGACGACTGAAGCTTTCTTT. Translated, it gives CAWSTTGTTEAFF.

The chain carries TRBV14 and TRBJ1-2; D uncertain. In germline, CDR1 is SGHDN, CDR2 FVKESK. The CDR3 has 14 amino acids. V shed 1 base and J shed 5 bases, with 11 bases lying between them. Written as DNA, the CDR3 is TGTGCCAGCAGCCAAGGAAGGCCGGCTTATGGCTACACCTTC. Protein sequence: CASSQGRPAYGYTF.

The chain joins TRBV4-1 to TRBJ1-4, with D possibly being TRBD1 (5 bases). The V gene lost 4 bases and the J gene lost 6 bases, with 15 bases spanning the gap. This CDR3 is 15 amino acids long. Germline assignment: CDR1 MGHRA and CDR2 YSYEKL. In nucleotides, the CDR3 is TGCGCCAGCAGCCCTTTCAGTAGAGGGGATGAAAAACTGTTTTTT. As protein: CASSPFSRGDEKLFF.